This TCR beta chain was retrieved from a study of blood T cell repertoires in COVID-19 (TCRdb year 2020). Concerning the study at large: Collaborator samples came from the United States, Italy and Spain and covered acute and convalescent phases of COVID-19. Deeply sampled blood TCRbeta repertoires from subjects exposed to, actively infected with, or recovered from COVID-19 were included in the dataset. The repertoires were released in a freely available public database meant as a resource for research on the immune response to SARS-CoV-2. Samples came from the ongoing ImmuneRACE study (first 160 participants) plus 1,254 subjects from 6 global collaborators. The material from the prospective study consisted of cDNA or gDNA derived from T cells, B-cell-depleted T cells, or PBMCs. Sample metadata almost always included a de-identified subject ID, COVID-19 status, age in years and sex. Where HLA class I and class II types were available, the types were taken from metadata supplied by the sample provider, not from assay-based typing. Results the study describes overall, beyond this receptor: How much clinical and demographic metadata was included differed by source and by participant, and the metadata was provided uncurated.

TCRbeta CDR3 regions were amplified from genomic DNA using the immunoSEQ Assay, a bias-controlled multiplex PCR. Per the original workflow: The number of nucleated cells in each sample was estimated from the amplification of reference gene primers within the assay. To quantify the absolute abundance of each unique TCRbeta CDR3 rearrangement, sequence reads were collapsed and filtered. For each sample, productive Simpson clonality was calculated by taking the square root of Simpson's diversity index across productive rearrangements. Here the immuneACCESS table is served through TCRdb, limited to in-frame sequences with V and J called. Missing clones are a known gap in these copies; in checked studies unresolved V genes cover under half, and the rest lacks a known reason. V, J and clone size are taken as reported in that table, and D and trimming were inferred from the DNA itself. This sample holds 160,000 or so clones; approximately 93% were observed only once. The ten largest clonotypes hold just under 2% of the sample.

Cut back by 5 bases and 7 bases, the V and J ends lie 11 bases apart. The germline V gene (reference sequence) specifies SEHNR as CDR1 and FQNEAQ as CDR2. Including cysteine and phenylalanine, the CDR3 has 13 amino acids. Only CDR3 DNA is held: 39 bases, read in frame from base 1. In Seattle, one collaborating source enrolled patients while the infection was active and tracked those patients longitudinally over the course of disease. The collaborating institutions used their own protocols to collect whole blood in K2EDTA tubes. For TCRbeta analysis, collaborator samples were shipped as frozen whole blood, as isolated PBMCs, or as DNA extracted from either sample type. As to this clone: Its target antigen remains unknown. Per-nucleotide qualities are absent, and no much larger clonotype sits a single base away.

The TCR originated in a woman aged 55-69 years with COVID-19, enrolled during active disease. The sequence is built from TRBV7-9 and TRBJ2-2; the D segment cannot be called with confidence. The sequenced material came from peripheral blood. The DNA sequence reads TGTGCCAGCAGCCCAAAGCGCCGCGGGGAGCTGTTTTTT. Translated, it gives CASSPKRRGELFF.